This T cell receptor beta chain was obtained from a study of technical replicates of blood from a few donors. The method was immunoSEQ multiplex PCR; TCRdb's version includes in-frame clones alone and lacks a portion of them. The sample gives about 69,000 clones, roughly 88% of which show up once; around 4.6% is in the top ten. CDR1 SNHLY and CDR2 FYNNEI come from the germline V gene. This CDR3 is 15 amino acids long. V shed 6 bases and J shed 0 bases, with 14 bases lying between them. The V call is TRBV2, the J call TRBJ1-1; D unclear. The receptor comes from a human donor in good health. Some clones in this sample may be carry-over from other donors' samples. The sample comprised PBMCs. The CDR3 region is CASRPGLLMNTEAFF. CDR3 sequence (DNA): TGTGCCAGCAGACCCGGACTGCTCATGAACACTGAAGCTTTCTTT.